The T cell receptor beta chain under discussion was sequenced for a study of technical replicates of blood from a few donors. The count of this clone is one. The table came from immunoSEQ multiplex PCR; TCRdb's copy has only in-frame clones and leaves some out. The sample lists about 85,000 clones, roughly 94% occurring once. Sequencing input: T cells isolated from PBMCs. This receptor was taken from a human donor in good health.

Here the CDR3 DNA reads TGTGCCAGCAGCGTGACAGGCTATGGCTACACCTTC. Encoded protein: CASSVTGYGYTF. The V gene is TRBV5-5, the J gene TRBJ1-2; D is perhaps TRBD1 (6 bases). V lost 4 bases to trimming and J lost 4 bases, with 8 bases between them. The CDR3 spans 12 residues. From germline, CDR1 is SGHKS and CDR2 YYEKEE (reference sequence).